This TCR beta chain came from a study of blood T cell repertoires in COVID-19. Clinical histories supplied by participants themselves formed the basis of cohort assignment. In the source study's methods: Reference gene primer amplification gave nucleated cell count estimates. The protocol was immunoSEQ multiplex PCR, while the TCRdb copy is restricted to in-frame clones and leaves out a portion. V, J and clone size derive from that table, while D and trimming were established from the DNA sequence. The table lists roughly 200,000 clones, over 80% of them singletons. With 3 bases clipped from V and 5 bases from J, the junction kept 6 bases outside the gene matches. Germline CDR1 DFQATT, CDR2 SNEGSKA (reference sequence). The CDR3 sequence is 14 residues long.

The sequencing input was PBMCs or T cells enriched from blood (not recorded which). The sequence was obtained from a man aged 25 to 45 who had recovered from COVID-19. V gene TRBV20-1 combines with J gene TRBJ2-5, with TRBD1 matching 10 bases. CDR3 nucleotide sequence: TGCAGTGCTAGTGCCGGGACAGGGGAGGAGACCCAGTACTTC. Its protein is CSASAGTGEETQYF.